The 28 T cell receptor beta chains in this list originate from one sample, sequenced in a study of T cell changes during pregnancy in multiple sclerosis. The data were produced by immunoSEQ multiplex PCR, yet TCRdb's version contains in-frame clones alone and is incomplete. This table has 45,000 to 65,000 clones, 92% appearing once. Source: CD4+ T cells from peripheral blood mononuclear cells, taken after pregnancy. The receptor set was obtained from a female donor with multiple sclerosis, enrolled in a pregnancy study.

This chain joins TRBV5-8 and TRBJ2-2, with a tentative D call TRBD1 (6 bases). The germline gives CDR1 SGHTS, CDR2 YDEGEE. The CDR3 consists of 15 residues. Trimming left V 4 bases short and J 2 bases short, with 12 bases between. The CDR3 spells CASSVGTHNTGELFF. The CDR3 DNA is TGTGCCAGCAGCGTGGGGACACATAACACCGGGGAGCTGTTTTTT. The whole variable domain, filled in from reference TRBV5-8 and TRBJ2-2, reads EAGVTQSPTHLIKTRGQQATLRCSPISGHTSVYWYQQALGLGLQFLLWYDEGEERNRGNFPPRFSGRQFPNYSSELNVNALELEDSALYLCASSVGTHNTGELFFGEGSRLTVL.

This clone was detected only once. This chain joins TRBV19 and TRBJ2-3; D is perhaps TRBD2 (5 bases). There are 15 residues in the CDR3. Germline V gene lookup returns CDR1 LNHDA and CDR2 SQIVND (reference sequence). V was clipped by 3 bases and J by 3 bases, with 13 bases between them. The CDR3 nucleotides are TGTGCCAGTAGTATGATAGCGTATGGGACAGATACGCAGTATTTT. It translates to CASSMIAYGTDTQYF.

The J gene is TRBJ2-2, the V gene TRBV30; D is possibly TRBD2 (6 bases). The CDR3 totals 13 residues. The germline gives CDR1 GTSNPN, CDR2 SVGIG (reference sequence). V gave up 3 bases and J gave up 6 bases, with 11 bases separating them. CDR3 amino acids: CAWRVGGSGELFF. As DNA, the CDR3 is TGTGCCTGGAGGGTTGGGGGGTCCGGGGAGCTGTTTTTT.

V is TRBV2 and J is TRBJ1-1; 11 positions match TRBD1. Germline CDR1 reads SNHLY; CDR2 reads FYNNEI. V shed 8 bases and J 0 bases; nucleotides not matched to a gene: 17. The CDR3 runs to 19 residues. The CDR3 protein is CASEGYSPGQGDMNTEAFF. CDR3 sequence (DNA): TGTGCCAGCGAGGGGTATAGTCCGGGACAGGGGGACATGAACACTGAAGCTTTCTTT.

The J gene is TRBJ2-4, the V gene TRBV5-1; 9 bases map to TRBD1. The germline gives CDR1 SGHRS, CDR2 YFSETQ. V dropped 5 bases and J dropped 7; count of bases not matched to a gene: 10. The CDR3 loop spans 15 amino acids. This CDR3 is CASSFTQGAPNIQYF. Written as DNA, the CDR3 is TGCGCCAGCAGTTTTACACAGGGGGCCCCGAACATTCAGTACTTC.

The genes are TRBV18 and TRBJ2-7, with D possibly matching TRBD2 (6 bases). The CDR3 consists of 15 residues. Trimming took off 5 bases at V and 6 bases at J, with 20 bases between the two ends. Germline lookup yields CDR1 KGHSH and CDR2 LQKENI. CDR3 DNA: TGTGCCAGCTCATTCGGAGGGCAGGGAAGGTCCGAGCAGTACTTC. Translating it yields CASSFGGQGRSEQYF.

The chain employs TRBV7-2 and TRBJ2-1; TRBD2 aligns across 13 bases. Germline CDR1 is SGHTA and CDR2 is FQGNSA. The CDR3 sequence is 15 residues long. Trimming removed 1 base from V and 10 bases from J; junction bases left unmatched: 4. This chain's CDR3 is CASSLGGLAGEEQFF. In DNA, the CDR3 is TGTGCCAGCAGCTTAGGAGGACTAGCGGGAGAAGAGCAGTTCTTC.

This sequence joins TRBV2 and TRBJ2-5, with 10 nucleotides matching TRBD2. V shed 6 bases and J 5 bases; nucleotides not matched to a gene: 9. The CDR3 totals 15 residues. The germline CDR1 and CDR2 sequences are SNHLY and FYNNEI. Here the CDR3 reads CASRRGLAGVETQYF. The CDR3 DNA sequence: TGTGCCAGCAGGAGGGGTCTAGCGGGAGTGGAGACCCAGTACTTC.

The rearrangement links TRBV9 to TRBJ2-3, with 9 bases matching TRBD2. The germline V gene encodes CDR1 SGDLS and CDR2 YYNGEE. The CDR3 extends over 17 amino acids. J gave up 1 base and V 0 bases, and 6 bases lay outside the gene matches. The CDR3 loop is CASSVASTSGGTDTQYF. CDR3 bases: TGTGCCAGCAGCGTAGCTTCGACTAGCGGAGGCACAGATACGCAGTATTTT.

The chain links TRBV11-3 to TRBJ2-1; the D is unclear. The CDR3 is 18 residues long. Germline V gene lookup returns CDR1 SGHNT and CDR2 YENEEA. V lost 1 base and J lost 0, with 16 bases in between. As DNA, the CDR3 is TGTGCCAGCAGCTTAGTGACTGTCGCCCTCAGCTCCTACAATGAGCAGTTCTTC. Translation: CASSLVTVALSSYNEQFF.

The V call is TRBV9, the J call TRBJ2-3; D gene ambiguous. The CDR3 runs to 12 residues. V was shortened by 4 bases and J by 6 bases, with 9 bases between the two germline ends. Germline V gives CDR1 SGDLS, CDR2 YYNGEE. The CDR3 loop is CASSPSGDTQYF. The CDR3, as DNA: TGTGCCAGCAGCCCCTCCGGGGATACGCAGTATTTT.

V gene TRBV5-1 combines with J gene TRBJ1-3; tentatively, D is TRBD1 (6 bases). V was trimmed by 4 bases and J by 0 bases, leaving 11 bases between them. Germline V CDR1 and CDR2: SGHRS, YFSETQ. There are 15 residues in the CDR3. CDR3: CASSPEGGSGNTIYF. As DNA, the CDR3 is TGCGCCAGCAGCCCCGAAGGGGGCTCTGGAAACACCATATATTTT.

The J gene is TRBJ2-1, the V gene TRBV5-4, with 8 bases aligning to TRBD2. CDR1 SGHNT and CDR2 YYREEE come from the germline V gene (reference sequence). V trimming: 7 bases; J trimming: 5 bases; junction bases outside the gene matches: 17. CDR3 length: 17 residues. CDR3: CASGVGGGGLGHNEQFF. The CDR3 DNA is TGTGCCAGCGGCGTCGGGGGTGGGGGACTAGGGCACAATGAGCAGTTCTTC.

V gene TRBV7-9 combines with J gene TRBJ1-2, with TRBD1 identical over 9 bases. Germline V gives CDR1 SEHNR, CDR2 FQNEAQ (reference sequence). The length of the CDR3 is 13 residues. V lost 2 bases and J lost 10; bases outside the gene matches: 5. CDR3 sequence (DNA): TGTGCCAGCAGCTTAATAGGACAGGGGACCTACACCTTC. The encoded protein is CASSLIGQGTYTF.

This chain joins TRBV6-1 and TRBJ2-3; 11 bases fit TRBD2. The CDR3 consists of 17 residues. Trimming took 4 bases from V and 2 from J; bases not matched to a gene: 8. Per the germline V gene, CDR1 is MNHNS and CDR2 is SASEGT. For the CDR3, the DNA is TGTGCCAGCAGTGGACCGACTAGCGGGGCATACACAGATACGCAGTATTTT. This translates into CASSGPTSGAYTDTQYF.

The CDR3 nucleotides read TGCGCCAGCAGCCAAGGCGGGGGAGTCTTTATTGAGAAGCAGTTCTTC. The encoded protein is CASSQGGGVFIEKQFF. The chain uses TRBV4-3 and TRBJ2-1, with 7 bases aligning to TRBD2. Germline CDR1 is LGHNA and CDR2 is YSLEER. V shed 1 base, J shed 11 bases, and the junction held 14 bases outside the gene matches. CDR3 length: 16 amino acids.

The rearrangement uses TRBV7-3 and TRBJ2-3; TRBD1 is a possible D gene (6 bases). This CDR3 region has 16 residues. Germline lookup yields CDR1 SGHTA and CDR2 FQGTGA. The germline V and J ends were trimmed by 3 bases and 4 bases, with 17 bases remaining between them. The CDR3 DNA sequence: TGTGCCAGCAGCTTGGGACGTAGAGCAGGGGCAGATACGCAGTATTTT. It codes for CASSLGRRAGADTQYF.

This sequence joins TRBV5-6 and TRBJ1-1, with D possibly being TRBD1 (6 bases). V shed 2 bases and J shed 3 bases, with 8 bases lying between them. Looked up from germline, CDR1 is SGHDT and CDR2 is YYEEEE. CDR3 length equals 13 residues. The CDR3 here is CASSLGGDTEAFF. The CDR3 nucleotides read TGTGCCAGCAGCTTAGGGGGGGACACTGAAGCTTTCTTT.

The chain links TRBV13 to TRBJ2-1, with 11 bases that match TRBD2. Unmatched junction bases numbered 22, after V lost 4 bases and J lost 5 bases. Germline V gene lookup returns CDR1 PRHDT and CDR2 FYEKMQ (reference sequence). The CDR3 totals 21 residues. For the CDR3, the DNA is TGTGCCAGCAGCTCGGGGGGGAGGGGGCTAGCGGGAGGCCGACGCAACAATGAGCAGTTCTTC. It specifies CASSSGGRGLAGGRRNNEQFF. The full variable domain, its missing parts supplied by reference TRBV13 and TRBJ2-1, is AAGVIQSPRHLIKEKRETATLKCYPIPRHDTVYWYQQGPGQDPQFLISFYEKMQSDKGSIPDRFSAQQFSDYHSELNMSSLELGDSALYFCASSSGGRGLAGGRRNNEQFFGPGTRLTVL.

Here the CDR3 DNA reads TGTGCCAGCAGCTCGATAGGGGACAGGGGTCACACCGGGGAGCTGTTTTTT. Translated, it gives CASSSIGDRGHTGELFF. The chain combines TRBV7-2 with TRBJ2-2, with 10 bases identical to TRBD1. Trimming removed 4 bases from V and 3 bases from J; junction bases left unmatched: 8. Germline assignment: CDR1 SGHTA and CDR2 FQGNSA. The CDR3 runs 17 residues.

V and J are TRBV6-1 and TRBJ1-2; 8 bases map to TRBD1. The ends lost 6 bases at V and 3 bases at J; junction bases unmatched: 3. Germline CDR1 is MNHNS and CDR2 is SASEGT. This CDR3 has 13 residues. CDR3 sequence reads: CASRGTGDYGYTF. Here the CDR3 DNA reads TGTGCCAGCAGAGGGACAGGAGACTATGGCTACACCTTC.

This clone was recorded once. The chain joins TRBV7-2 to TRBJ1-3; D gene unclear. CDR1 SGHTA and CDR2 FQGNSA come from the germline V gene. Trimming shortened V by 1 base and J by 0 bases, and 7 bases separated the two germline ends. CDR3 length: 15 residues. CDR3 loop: CASSLGFSSGNTIYF. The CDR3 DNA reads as TGTGCCAGCAGCTTAGGCTTCAGCTCTGGAAACACCATATATTTT.

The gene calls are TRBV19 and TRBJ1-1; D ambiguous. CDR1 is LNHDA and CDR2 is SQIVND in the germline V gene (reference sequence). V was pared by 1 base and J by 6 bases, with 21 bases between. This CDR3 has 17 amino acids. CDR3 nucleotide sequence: TGTGCCAGTAGTATAGTGGGAGAAGCAGCCTTTCTCTCTGAAGCTTTCTTT. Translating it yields CASSIVGEAAFLSEAFF.

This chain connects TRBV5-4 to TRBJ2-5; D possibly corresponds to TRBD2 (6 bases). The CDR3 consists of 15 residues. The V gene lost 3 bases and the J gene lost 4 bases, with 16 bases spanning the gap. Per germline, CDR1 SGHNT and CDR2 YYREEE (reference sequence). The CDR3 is CASSSRLGVVETQYF. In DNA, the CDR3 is TGTGCCAGCAGCTCGAGACTAGGCGTGGTAGAGACCCAGTACTTC.

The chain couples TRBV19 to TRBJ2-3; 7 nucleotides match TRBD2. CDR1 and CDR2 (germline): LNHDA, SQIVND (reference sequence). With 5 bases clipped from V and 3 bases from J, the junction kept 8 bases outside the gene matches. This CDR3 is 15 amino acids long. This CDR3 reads CASSFSGEGTDTQYF. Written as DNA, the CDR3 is TGTGCCAGTAGTTTCTCCGGGGAGGGAACAGATACGCAGTATTTT.

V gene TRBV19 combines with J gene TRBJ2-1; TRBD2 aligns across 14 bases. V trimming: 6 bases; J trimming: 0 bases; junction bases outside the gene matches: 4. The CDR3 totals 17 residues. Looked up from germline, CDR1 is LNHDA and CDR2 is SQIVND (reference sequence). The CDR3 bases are TGTGCCAGTAGAGGGACTAGCGGGAGCTTCTCCTACAATGAGCAGTTCTTC. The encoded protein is CASRGTSGSFSYNEQFF. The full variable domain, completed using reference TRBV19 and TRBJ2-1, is DGGITQSPKYLFRKEGQNVTLSCEQNLNHDAMYWYRQDPGQGLRLIYYSQIVNDFQKGDIAEGYSVSREKKESFPLTVTSAQKNPTAFYLCASRGTSGSFSYNEQFFGPGTRLTVL.

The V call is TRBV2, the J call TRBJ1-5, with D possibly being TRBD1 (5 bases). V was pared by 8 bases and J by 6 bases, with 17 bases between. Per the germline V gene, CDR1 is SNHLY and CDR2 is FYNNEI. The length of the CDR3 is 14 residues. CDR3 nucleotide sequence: TGTGCCAGCGGGGGGTTAGGCGGCGGTCAGCCCCAGCATTTT. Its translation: CASGGLGGGQPQHF.

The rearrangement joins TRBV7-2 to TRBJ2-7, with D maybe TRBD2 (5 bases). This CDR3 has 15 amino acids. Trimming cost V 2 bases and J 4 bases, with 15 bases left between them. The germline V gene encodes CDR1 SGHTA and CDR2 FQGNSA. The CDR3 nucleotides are TGTGCCAGCAGCTTAAGTGGAGGCGGAGCTTACGAGCAGTACTTC. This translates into CASSLSGGGAYEQYF.